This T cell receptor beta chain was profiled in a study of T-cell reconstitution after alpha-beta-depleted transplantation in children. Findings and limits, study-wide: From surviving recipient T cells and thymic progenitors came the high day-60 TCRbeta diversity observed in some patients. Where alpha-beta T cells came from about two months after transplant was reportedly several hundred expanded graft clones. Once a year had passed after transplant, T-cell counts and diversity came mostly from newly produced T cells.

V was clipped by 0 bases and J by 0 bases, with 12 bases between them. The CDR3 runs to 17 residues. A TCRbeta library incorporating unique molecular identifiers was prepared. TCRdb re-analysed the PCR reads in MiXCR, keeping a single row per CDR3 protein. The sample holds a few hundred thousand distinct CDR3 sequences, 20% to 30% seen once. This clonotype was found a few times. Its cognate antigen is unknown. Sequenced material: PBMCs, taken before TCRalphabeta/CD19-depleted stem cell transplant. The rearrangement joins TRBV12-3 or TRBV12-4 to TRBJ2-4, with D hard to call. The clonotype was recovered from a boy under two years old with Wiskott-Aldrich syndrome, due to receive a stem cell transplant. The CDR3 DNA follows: TGTGCCAGCAGTTTAGCGGGCGGCCGTAAAGCCAAAAACATTCAGTACTTC. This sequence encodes CASSLAGGRKAKNIQYF.